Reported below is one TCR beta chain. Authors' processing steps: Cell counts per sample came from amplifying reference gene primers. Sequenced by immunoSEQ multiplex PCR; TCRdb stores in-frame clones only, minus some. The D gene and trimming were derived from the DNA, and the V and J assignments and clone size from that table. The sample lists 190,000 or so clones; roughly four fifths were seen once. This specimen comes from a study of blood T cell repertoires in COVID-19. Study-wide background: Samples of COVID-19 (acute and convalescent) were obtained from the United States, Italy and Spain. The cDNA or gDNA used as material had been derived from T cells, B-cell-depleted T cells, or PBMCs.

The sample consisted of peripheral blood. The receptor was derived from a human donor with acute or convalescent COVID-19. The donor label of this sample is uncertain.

CDR3 in amino acids: CASSPPGGLLSGNTIYF. The CDR3 nucleotides are TGTGCCAGCTCACCACCAGGGGGCTTGCTCTCTGGAAACACCATATATTTT. This rearrangement joins TRBV18 to TRBJ1-3; 7 bases agree with TRBD1. CDR1 is KGHSH and CDR2 is LQKENI in the germline V gene. This CDR3 is 17 amino acids long. The V gene end was trimmed by 0 bases and the J gene end by 0 bases; junction bases not matched to a gene: 5.